These 5 T cell receptor beta chains originate from one sample sequenced in a study of identical twins. TCRdb passed the 5' RACE reads through MiXCR, listing each CDR3 protein once. The repertoire consists of about 210,000 distinct CDR3 sequences, with 9.4% occurring once and the leading ten covering 5.1%. The source material was memory (CD45RO+) T cells sorted from blood. The receptors were gathered from a woman between 18 and 29 years old in good health.

The chain uses TRBV20-1 and TRBJ2-3; TRBD2 aligns across 8 bases. This CDR3 comprises 14 residues. Unmatched junction bases numbered 8, after V lost 7 bases and J lost 2 bases. The germline CDR1 and CDR2 sequences are DFQATT and SNEGSKA (reference sequence). Here the CDR3 reads CSGIAGSATDTQYF. CDR3 coding DNA: TGCAGTGGTATAGCGGGGTCTGCCACAGATACGCAGTATTTT.

This clonotype was counted only a few times. This chain joins TRBV2 and TRBJ2-7, with D unclear. Germline loops: CDR1 SNHLY, CDR2 FYNNEI. There are 12 residues in the CDR3. V was shortened by 3 bases and J by 4 bases, with 7 bases between the two germline ends. CDR3 loop: CASSDGQYEQYF. Written as DNA, the CDR3 is TGTGCCAGCAGTGATGGGCAGTACGAGCAGTACTTC. Together with reference TRBV2 and TRBJ2-7, the CDR3 gives the full variable domain: EPEVTQTPSHQVTQMGQEVILRCVPISNHLYFYWYRQILGQKVEFLVSFYNNEISEKSEIFDDQFSVERPDGSNFTLKIRSTKLEDSAMYFCASSDGQYEQYFGPGTRLTVT.

The sample holds many counts of this clonotype. For the CDR3, the DNA is TGTGCCAGCAGCTGGGGTTGGACAGGGGTCAATGAGCAGTTCTTC. This translates into CASSWGWTGVNEQFF. The J gene is TRBJ2-1, the V gene TRBV7-2; 9 nucleotides agree with TRBD1. There are 15 residues in the CDR3. Germline V gene data show CDR1 as SGHTA and CDR2 as FQGNSA. The V gene end was trimmed by 4 bases and the J gene end by 6 bases; junction bases not matched to a gene: 7.

This clonotype was observed a few times. This rearrangement joins TRBV10-3 to TRBJ2-3; D may be TRBD1 or TRBD2 (5 bases each). Germline values: CDR1 ENHRY, CDR2 SYGVKD. Trimming stripped 6 bases from V and 2 bases from J, with 12 bases between. CDR3 length: 14 amino acids. The CDR3 is CAIRPGANTDTQYF. For the CDR3, the DNA is TGTGCCATCAGGCCCGGGGCGAACACAGATACGCAGTATTTT.

This clonotype was counted between two and nine times. This sequence joins TRBV20-1 and TRBJ2-2, with a weak D call TRBD2 (6 bases). CDR1 and CDR2 from the germline V gene are DFQATT and SNEGSKA (reference sequence). The CDR3 length is 15 residues. V lost 3 bases and J lost 4, with 15 bases in between. Here the CDR3 DNA reads TGCAGTGCTAGCGGGAGCAGCGGAGGCACCGGGGAGCTGTTTTTT. Encoded protein: CSASGSSGGTGELFF.